This T cell receptor (beta chain) was obtained from a study of cytomegalovirus exposure and HLA in healthy donors. About this clone itself: Its antigen is undetermined.

PCR used 60 Vbeta primers and 13 Jbeta primers. The data were produced by immunoSEQ multiplex PCR, yet TCRdb's version contains in-frame clones alone and is incomplete. Of tens of thousands of clones in the sample, roughly 82% were seen once. Germline V gives CDR1 SQVTM, CDR2 ANQGSEA. V was cut by 0 bases and J by 4 bases, with 9 bases left in between. The CDR3 contains 13 residues. Whole-study findings and limits: According to a later analysis, donors in an Asian-associated ancestry cluster reportedly had fewer N-insertions than the roughly 660-donor mean. Analysis performed later found about 17,000 TCR beta sequences associated with HLA alleles at 0.05 false discovery rate.

V gene TRBV29-1 combines with J gene TRBJ1-2; D may be TRBD1 (5 bases). This clonotype was obtained from a man in his 70s in good health and CMV-seropositive. The sequencing input was PBMCs. Written as DNA, the CDR3 is TGCAGCGTTGAAGATAGCACAGGCTATGGCTACACCTTC. Its protein product is CSVEDSTGYGYTF.